Listed below are T cell receptor beta chains from one sample, sequenced in a study of blood T cell repertoires in COVID-19. Assay used: immunoSEQ multiplex PCR; TCRdb lists only in-frame clones, some missing. The profile shows about 370,000 clones, about 89% of them singletons. Source material: peripheral blood. The receptors here all came from a woman aged 25-40 years with COVID-19, enrolled during active disease. Each CDR3 is given with its conserved first and last residue. Fields, in order: CDR3 protein, CDR3 DNA, D gene, clone size, J gene, V gene. D genes are given only for firm matches. Size is omitted from some rows. Given values are once, few, many or a class for expanded clones.

cdr3_aa: CASSFTVASPYEQYF
cdr3_nt: TGTGCCAGCAGCTTTACGGTAGCGTCCCCCTACGAGCAGTACTTC
d_call: -
clone_size: -
j_call: TRBJ2-7
v_call: TRBV7-2

cdr3_aa: CASSYEGGTGELFF
cdr3_nt: TGTGCCAGCAGTTACGAGGGGGGGACCGGGGAGCTGTTTTTT
d_call: -
clone_size: -
j_call: TRBJ2-2
v_call: TRBV6-5

cdr3_aa: CASSLNGGGDEQFF
cdr3_nt: TGCGCCAGCAGCTTGAACGGAGGGGGCGATGAGCAGTTCTTC
d_call: -
clone_size: -
j_call: TRBJ2-1
v_call: TRBV5-1

cdr3_aa: CASRRPGESEQFF
cdr3_nt: TGTGCCAGCAGACGCCCGGGAGAGAGTGAGCAGTTCTTC
d_call: -
clone_size: -
j_call: TRBJ2-1
v_call: TRBV12-3/TRBV12-4

cdr3_aa: CASSAQATLGTEAFF
cdr3_nt: TGTGCCAGCAGTGCACAGGCCACCTTAGGCACTGAAGCTTTCTTT
d_call: -
clone_size: -
j_call: TRBJ1-1
v_call: TRBV2

cdr3_aa: CASSLSQGSGELFF
cdr3_nt: TGTGCCAGCAGCTTAAGCCAGGGTTCCGGGGAGCTGTTTTTT
d_call: -
clone_size: -
j_call: TRBJ2-2
v_call: TRBV7-3

cdr3_aa: CAWSVWGMSGRRNIQYF
cdr3_nt: TGTGCCTGGAGTGTTTGGGGTATGAGCGGGAGACGCAACATTCAGTACTTC
d_call: TRBD2
clone_size: -
j_call: TRBJ2-4
v_call: TRBV30

cdr3_aa: CASSPRLAGATGELFF
cdr3_nt: TGCGCCAGCAGCCCCCGACTAGCGGGAGCCACCGGGGAGCTGTTTTTT
d_call: TRBD2
clone_size: -
j_call: TRBJ2-2
v_call: TRBV5-1

cdr3_aa: CASSLGPATSEQYF
cdr3_nt: TGTGCCAGCAGCTTGGGGCCGGCGACATCCGAGCAGTACTTC
d_call: -
clone_size: -
j_call: TRBJ2-7
v_call: TRBV7-2

cdr3_aa: CASSPIGSYEQYF
cdr3_nt: TGTGCCAGCTCCCCGATCGGCTCCTACGAGCAGTACTTC
d_call: -
clone_size: -
j_call: TRBJ2-7
v_call: TRBV3-1/TRBV3-2

cdr3_aa: CAWSMTGGAQYF
cdr3_nt: TGTGCCTGGAGTATGACAGGGGGTGCGCAGTATTTT
d_call: TRBD1
clone_size: -
j_call: TRBJ2-3
v_call: TRBV30

cdr3_aa: CASSWGQGNEAFF
cdr3_nt: TGTGCCAGCAGCTGGGGACAGGGTAATGAAGCTTTCTTT
d_call: TRBD1
clone_size: -
j_call: TRBJ1-1
v_call: TRBV5-4

cdr3_aa: CASSQERTSGSTDTQYF
cdr3_nt: TGCGCCAGCAGCCAAGAAAGGACTAGCGGGAGCACAGATACGCAGTATTTT
d_call: TRBD2
clone_size: -
j_call: TRBJ2-3
v_call: TRBV4-1

cdr3_aa: CAIRDNNEQFF
cdr3_nt: TGTGCCATCAGGGACAACAATGAGCAGTTCTTC
d_call: -
clone_size: -
j_call: TRBJ2-1
v_call: TRBV10-3

cdr3_aa: CAWTLQGEAFF
cdr3_nt: TGTGCCTGGACCCTCCAGGGGGAAGCTTTCTTT
d_call: -
clone_size: -
j_call: TRBJ1-1
v_call: TRBV30

cdr3_aa: CASSQDSDDIRNIQYF
cdr3_nt: TGCGCCAGCAGCCAAGATTCCGATGACATAAGGAACATTCAGTACTTC
d_call: -
clone_size: once
j_call: TRBJ2-4
v_call: TRBV4-1

cdr3_aa: CASSFGLSTDTQYF
cdr3_nt: TGTGCCAGCAGCTTCGGACTATCTACAGATACGCAGTATTTT
d_call: -
clone_size: -
j_call: TRBJ2-3
v_call: TRBV7-8

cdr3_aa: CASSLRQGKVGELFF
cdr3_nt: TGTGCCAGCAGCCTTCGACAGGGGAAGGTCGGGGAGCTGTTTTTT
d_call: TRBD1
clone_size: -
j_call: TRBJ2-2
v_call: TRBV3-1/TRBV3-2

cdr3_aa: CAWSVDDRAAGELFF
cdr3_nt: TGTGCCTGGAGTGTAGACGACAGGGCCGCCGGGGAGCTGTTTTTT
d_call: TRBD1
clone_size: -
j_call: TRBJ2-2
v_call: TRBV30

cdr3_aa: CAWSGGAGNQPQHF
cdr3_nt: TGTGCCTGGAGTGGGGGCGCCGGCAATCAGCCCCAGCATTTT
d_call: -
clone_size: -
j_call: TRBJ1-5
v_call: TRBV30

cdr3_aa: CASSPSKLDYEQYF
cdr3_nt: TGTGCCAGCAGCCCGTCAAAACTAGACTACGAGCAGTACTTC
d_call: -
clone_size: -
j_call: TRBJ2-7
v_call: TRBV3-1/TRBV3-2

cdr3_aa: CASSQDAAVYSRDTEAFF
cdr3_nt: TGCGCCAGCAGCCAAGATGCGGCAGTCTACTCGAGGGACACTGAAGCTTTCTTT
d_call: -
clone_size: -
j_call: TRBJ1-1
v_call: TRBV4-1

cdr3_aa: CASSPSSVALSYNEQFF
cdr3_nt: TGTGCCAGCTCACCATCTAGCGTTGCGCTCTCCTACAATGAGCAGTTCTTC
d_call: -
clone_size: -
j_call: TRBJ2-1
v_call: TRBV18

cdr3_aa: CASSLGLADYEQYF
cdr3_nt: TGTGCCAGCAGCTTGGGACTAGCGGACTACGAGCAGTACTTC
d_call: TRBD2
clone_size: -
j_call: TRBJ2-7
v_call: TRBV7-2

cdr3_aa: CASSLVPPGTSGRGNIQYF
cdr3_nt: TGCGCCAGCAGCTTGGTCCCTCCCGGGACTAGCGGGAGGGGGAACATTCAGTACTTC
d_call: TRBD2
clone_size: once
j_call: TRBJ2-4
v_call: TRBV5-1

cdr3_aa: CAWSGGQGRRVLYEQYF
cdr3_nt: TGTGCCTGGAGCGGAGGACAGGGAAGGCGGGTTTTATACGAGCAGTACTTC
d_call: TRBD1
clone_size: -
j_call: TRBJ2-7
v_call: TRBV30

cdr3_aa: CASSQGLAGDVGELFF
cdr3_nt: TGCGCCAGCAGCCAAGGCTTAGCGGGAGACGTCGGGGAGCTGTTTTTT
d_call: TRBD2
clone_size: -
j_call: TRBJ2-2
v_call: TRBV4-3